This TCR beta chain was captured by sequencing in a study of control samples from healthy donors and cancer patients. Using immunoSEQ multiplex PCR, the repertoire was profiled, and TCRdb retains in-frame clones only, with some absent. This table holds 120,000 to 150,000 clones, 80% to 95% found once. The V segment lost 4 bases and the J segment 7 bases; nucleotides outside the gene matches: 9. The CDR3 has 16 amino acids. The germline CDR1 and CDR2 sequences are MNHEY and SMNVEV (reference sequence). The source of this sequence is a young man in good health. The chain joins TRBV27 to TRBJ2-1; the match to TRBD2 covers 11 bases. Material for sequencing was blood. The CDR3 bases are TGTGCCAGCAGTTCGACTAGCGGGACCTACGGGAATGAGCAGTTCTTC. This gives the protein CASSSTSGTYGNEQFF.